This passage covers 14 T cell receptor beta chains from one sample sequenced in a study of Graves' ophthalmopathy and Graves' hyperthyroidism. Scientists amplified the TCR beta CDR3 regions from RNA transcripts. Second-round multiplex PCR came after first-round RT-PCR with HTBI primers. TCRdb independently ran MiXCR on the multiplex PCR reads; one entry per CDR3 protein. The data hold about 370,000 distinct CDR3 sequences, with 17% observed a single time. The source material was peripheral blood. The receptor set was obtained from an adult woman with stable Graves' hyperthyroidism.

This clonotype has a count of ten or more. The gene calls are TRBV3-1 and TRBJ1-1, with a tentative D call TRBD1 (5 bases). Germline values: CDR1 LGHDT, CDR2 YNNKEL (reference sequence). V lost 4 bases, J lost 5 bases, and 23 bases lay in between. The CDR3 has 17 residues. The CDR3 is CASSPGGPHGGMTEAFF. The CDR3 coding sequence is TGTGCCAGCAGCCCAGGCGGACCTCACGGGGGGATGACTGAAGCTTTCTTT.

This clonotype was recorded many times. The rearrangement uses TRBV7-2 and TRBJ1-3; D remains unclear. The CDR3 totals 14 residues. The V end lost 1 base, the J end lost 4 bases, and 8 bases lay between the germline ends. Germline-derived CDR1 and CDR2 are SGHTA and FQGNSA. The CDR3 DNA reads as TGTGCCAGCAGCTTAGATTTCCACGGAAACACCATATATTTT. Translated, it gives CASSLDFHGNTIYF.

This clonotype appeared many times. The rearrangement joins TRBV12-5 to TRBJ2-7, with D possibly matching TRBD2 (5 bases). V lost 6 bases, J lost 2 bases, and 17 bases lay in between. Germline CDR1 and CDR2: LGHNT and FRNRAP. The CDR3 runs 15 residues. The CDR3 is CASGLGPRGPYEQYF. The CDR3 region has the DNA TGTGCTAGTGGCCTCGGGCCTAGAGGGCCCTACGAGCAGTACTTC.

This clonotype has at least ten counts. The gene calls are TRBV6-5 and TRBJ1-2; 9 bases agree with TRBD1. V dropped 0 bases and J dropped 10; count of bases not matched to a gene: 12. There are 16 residues in the CDR3. The germline V gene encodes CDR1 MNHEY and CDR2 SVGAGI. The CDR3 region is CASSYSARDRVFPYTF. Written as DNA, the CDR3 is TGTGCCAGCAGTTACTCAGCGAGGGACAGGGTATTCCCCTACACCTTC.

The chain combines TRBV29-1 with TRBJ1-1; D unresolved. The CDR3 extends over 13 amino acids. Trimming cost V 6 bases and J 3 bases, with 14 bases left between them. Germline values: CDR1 SQVTM, CDR2 ANQGSEA. The CDR3 sequence is CSVLGRVDTEAFF. The CDR3, as DNA: TGCAGCGTCCTCGGAAGAGTGGACACTGAAGCTTTCTTT.

Ten or more counts support this clonotype. The rearrangement uses TRBV30 and TRBJ1-1, with no clear D. V shed 0 bases and J shed 8 bases, with 10 bases lying between them. The CDR3 sequence is 12 residues long. The germline CDR1 and CDR2 sequences are GTSNPN and SVGIG (reference sequence). The CDR3 spells CAWSVRREEAFF. The CDR3 DNA sequence: TGTGCCTGGAGTGTACGGAGGGAGGAAGCTTTCTTT.

This sequence joins TRBV7-9 and TRBJ2-5, with TRBD2 identical over 11 bases. This CDR3 is 15 amino acids long. Germline values: CDR1 SEHNR, CDR2 FQNEAQ (reference sequence). Trimming took 5 bases from V and 5 from J; bases not matched to a gene: 7. This CDR3 is CASSLTSGRVETQYF. Here the CDR3 DNA reads TGTGCCAGCAGCCTTACTAGCGGGAGAGTTGAGACCCAGTACTTC.

This clonotype was detected only a few times. V usage is TRBV7-9 and J usage is TRBJ2-2; D unclear. V lost 1 base and J 6 bases, leaving 6 bases between the germline ends. Germline loops: CDR1 SEHNR, CDR2 FQNEAQ (reference sequence). The CDR3 is made up of 13 amino acids. CDR3 DNA: TGTGCCAGCAGCTTAGACCAACCCGGGGAGCTGTTTTTT. This gives the protein CASSLDQPGELFF.

This clonotype was counted ten times or more. The rearrangement links TRBV12-3 or TRBV12-4 to TRBJ1-1, with D possibly TRBD1 on 5 matching bases. V shed 5 bases and J shed 10 bases, with 17 bases lying between them. This CDR3 is 13 amino acids long. The CDR3 DNA reads TGTGCCAGCAGTGGTACGGTGGGGGTTGGAGCTTTCTTT. Its protein product is CASSGTVGVGAFF.

This clonotype was observed once. In nucleotides, the CDR3 is TGTGCCAGCAGTCGGGCAGGGCACGAGACCCAGTACTTC. Its protein product is CASSRAGHETQYF. The V call is TRBV27, the J call TRBJ2-5; D possibly corresponds to TRBD1 (5 bases). This CDR3 has 13 amino acids. Trimming took 5 bases from V and 5 from J, leaving 12 bases between them. Germline CDR1 is MNHEY and CDR2 is SMNVEV (reference sequence).

Comment on this clonotype: A much larger clone lies a single base off, so this may be a read error. V is TRBV20-1 and J is TRBJ1-2; 9 bases are a match to TRBD1. J gave up 7 bases and V 8 bases, and 11 bases lay outside the gene matches. Per the germline V gene, CDR1 is DFQATT and CDR2 is SNEGSKA (reference sequence). This CDR3 region has 13 residues. The chain's CDR3 is CSSIDRGIGGYTF. The CDR3 region has the DNA TGCAGTTCAATTGACAGGGGGATTGGTGGCTACACCTTC.

This clonotype was recorded many times. The CDR3 loop is CSARGQGANTEAFF. CDR3 nucleotide sequence: TGCAGTGCTAGGGGACAGGGGGCGAACACTGAAGCTTTCTTT. The J gene is TRBJ1-1, the V gene TRBV20-1; 12 nucleotides line up with TRBD1. This CDR3 comprises 14 residues. CDR1 and CDR2 from the germline V gene are DFQATT and SNEGSKA (reference sequence). J lost 1 base, V lost 3 bases, and 0 bases had no gene match.

This clonotype has at least ten counts. This chain links TRBV29-1 with TRBJ2-7, with D perhaps being TRBD1 or TRBD2 (5 bases each). Per the germline V gene, CDR1 is SQVTM and CDR2 is ANQGSEA. V dropped 7 bases and J dropped 5 bases, with 12 bases sitting between them. The CDR3 has 11 amino acids. In DNA form, the CDR3 reads TGCAGCGGCTCGCAGGGAGACGAGCAGTACTTC. As protein: CSGSQGDEQYF.

This clonotype was counted ten times or more. Written as DNA, the CDR3 is TGTGCCAGCAGTCCCATATTTCTAGCGGGAGGGTCCTACGAGCAGTACTTC. It is translated as CASSPIFLAGGSYEQYF. The chain joins TRBV28 to TRBJ2-7, with 12 bases aligning to TRBD2. The CDR3 covers 17 residues. V was pared by 5 bases and J by 1 base, with 9 bases of the junction left unmatched. Germline V lookup: CDR1 MDHEN, CDR2 SYDVKM. Complete variable domain (other parts from reference TRBV28 and TRBJ2-7): DVKVTQSSRYLVKRTGEKVFLECVQDMDHENMFWYRQDPGLGLRLIYFSYDVKMKEKGDIPEGYSVSREKKERFSLILESASTNQTSMYLCASSPIFLAGGSYEQYFGPGTRLTVT.